The 26 T cell receptor beta chains listed next were all sequenced from one sample in a study of T cells in Graves' hyperthyroidism and ophthalmopathy. TCR beta CDR3 regions were amplified from RNA transcripts. HTBI primers drove first-round RT-PCR of the TCR CDR3. A single record per CDR3 protein comes from TCRdb applying MiXCR to the multiplex PCR reads. The data contain 350,000 or so distinct CDR3 sequences, roughly 18% of them singletons. The material sequenced was blood. These TCRs come from a woman in her 50s with Graves' hyperthyroidism.

Only a few counts were recorded for this clonotype. The CDR3 loop is CASSITGGGQPQHF. The CDR3 coding sequence is TGTGCCAGTAGTATAACAGGGGGCGGTCAGCCCCAGCATTTT. The rearrangement uses TRBV19 and TRBJ1-5, with 9 bases that match TRBD1. J was trimmed by 6 bases and V by 2 bases; bases with no gene match: 2. The CDR3 covers 14 residues. CDR1 and CDR2 (germline): LNHDA, SQIVND (reference sequence). Full variable domain (missing parts from reference TRBV19 and TRBJ1-5): DGGITQSPKYLFRKEGQNVTLSCEQNLNHDAMYWYRQDPGQGLRLIYYSQIVNDFQKGDIAEGYSVSREKKESFPLTVTSAQKNPTAFYLCASSITGGGQPQHFGDGTRLSIL.

The chain couples TRBV2 to TRBJ2-2, with TRBD1 as a possible D gene (5 bases). V was shortened by 2 bases and J by 0 bases, with 10 bases between the two germline ends. The CDR3 contains 16 residues. CDR1 and CDR2 (germline): SNHLY, FYNNEI. The DNA for the CDR3 is TGTGCCAGCAGTGAAACAGGAACCGCGAACACCGGGGAGCTGTTTTTT. Its translation: CASSETGTANTGELFF.

This clonotype was seen only a few times. The gene calls are TRBV19 and TRBJ2-1; D might be TRBD2 (6 bases). Germline CDR1 reads LNHDA; CDR2 reads SQIVND (reference sequence). The CDR3 runs to 16 residues. V gave up 6 bases and J gave up 0 bases, with 15 bases separating them. This CDR3 is CASSSDHGSSYNEQFF. The DNA of the CDR3 is TGTGCCAGTAGCTCAGACCACGGGAGCTCCTACAATGAGCAGTTCTTC.

In this sample, this clonotype turned up many times. The chain joins TRBV7-8 to TRBJ2-7; TRBD2 aligns across 10 bases. Germline CDR1 SGHVS, CDR2 FQNEAQ. The length of the CDR3 is 14 residues. J was trimmed by 1 base and V by 5 bases; bases with no gene match: 2. Here the CDR3 DNA reads TGTGCCAGCAGCCTACTAGCGGGGTCCTACGAGCAGTACTTC. Its protein is CASSLLAGSYEQYF.

In its sample, this clonotype was seen many times. V usage is TRBV6-1 and J usage is TRBJ2-1; D may be TRBD2 (5 bases). This CDR3 is built from 15 residues. Germline CDR1 MNHNS, CDR2 SASEGT. The V end was cut by 6 bases, the J end by 4 bases, with 16 bases between. The DNA for the CDR3 is TGTGCCAGCAGACGCGGACTCCCTCTGTACAATGAGCAGTTCTTC. This sequence encodes CASRRGLPLYNEQFF.

The rearrangement links TRBV15 to TRBJ2-7; tentatively, D is TRBD2 (6 bases). CDR3 length equals 16 residues. V lost 4 bases and J 0 bases, leaving 16 bases between the germline ends. The germline CDR1 and CDR2 sequences are LNHNV and YYDKDF (reference sequence). CDR3 in DNA: TGTGCCACCAGCAACGACCGGGACGGGAGCTCCTACGAGCAGTACGTC. This codes for CATSNDRDGSSYEQYV.

This clonotype was detected only a few times. J is TRBJ1-1 and V is TRBV9; unclear D gene. Trimming shortened V by 0 bases and J by 2 bases, and 11 bases separated the two germline ends. The CDR3 totals 15 residues. Looked up from germline, CDR1 is SGDLS and CDR2 is YYNGEE. The DNA for the CDR3 is TGTGCCAGCAGCGTAGGATCGCGGAGCAACACTGAAGCTTTCTTT. It is translated as CASSVGSRSNTEAFF.

This clonotype was observed at least ten times. The chain uses TRBV19 and TRBJ1-5; D call uncertain. The CDR3 consists of 12 residues. Germline V CDR1 and CDR2: LNHDA, SQIVND (reference sequence). Between the trimmed V and J ends, which lost 9 bases and 0 bases, there was a span of 6 bases. CDR3 DNA: TGTGCCAGCAGCTATAGCAATCAGCCCCAGCATTTT. It translates to CASSYSNQPQHF.

The genes are TRBV6-6 and TRBJ2-1; no firm D call. The germline V gene encodes CDR1 MNHNY and CDR2 SVGAGI (reference sequence). CDR3 length equals 17 residues. V lost 0 bases, J lost 6 bases, and 18 bases lay in between. CDR3 nucleotides: TGTGCCAGCAGTTACTCCTCAGCGCTGGGTGTGTCCAATGAGCAGTTCTTC. Translating it yields CASSYSSALGVSNEQFF.

The sample holds a few counts of this clonotype. A read error may be the cause here, since a much bigger clone is one base away. This rearrangement joins TRBV2 to TRBJ2-7; D tentatively reads TRBD1 or TRBD2 (5 bases each). Germline assignment: CDR1 SNHLY and CDR2 FYNNEI. The CDR3 consists of 18 residues. Trimming pared 4 bases from V and 2 bases from J, leaving 24 bases between. CDR3 region: CASSAQGPMWYGTYEQYF. The CDR3 DNA reads as TGTGCCAGCAGTGCGCAGGGACCCATGTGGTATGGAACCTACGAGCAGTACTTC. The full variable domain, completed using reference TRBV2 and TRBJ2-7, is EPEVTQTPSHQVTQMGQEVILRCVPISNHLYFYWYRQILGQKVEFLVSFYNNEISEKSEIFDDQFSVERPDGSNFTLKIRSTKLEDSAMYFCASSAQGPMWYGTYEQYFGPGTRLTVT.

This clonotype was observed a handful of times. The chain employs TRBV6-1 and TRBJ1-3; no clear D gene. Trimming cost V 1 base and J 5 bases, with 9 bases left between them. Germline values: CDR1 MNHNS, CDR2 SASEGT. The CDR3 length is 14 residues. This CDR3 reads CASSEGVARNTIYF. CDR3 sequence (DNA): TGTGCCAGCAGTGAAGGGGTTGCCCGAAACACCATATATTTT.

This clonotype was observed many times. V is TRBV7-9 and J is TRBJ2-7; no clear D gene. Trimming shortened V by 0 bases and J by 3 bases, and 12 bases separated the two germline ends. CDR1 SEHNR and CDR2 FQNEAQ come from the germline V gene (reference sequence). The CDR3 extends over 15 amino acids. CDR3 nucleotide sequence: TGTGCCAGCAGCTTAGCCCCGGCTTCGAGCTACGAGCAGTACGTC. Translating it yields CASSLAPASSYEQYV.

The rearrangement links TRBV12-3 or TRBV12-4 to TRBJ2-1; weak D call: TRBD1 (6 bases). Trimming took off 6 bases at V and 5 bases at J, with 17 bases between the two ends. This CDR3 has 15 residues. The chain's CDR3 is CASRPYRERDNEQFF. The CDR3 nucleotides read TGTGCCAGCAGACCCTACAGGGAACGGGACAATGAGCAGTTCTTC.

This clonotype turned up a few times. The chain couples TRBV7-8 to TRBJ2-1, with 10 bases fitting TRBD2. Germline V gene lookup returns CDR1 SGHVS and CDR2 FQNEAQ. The V and J ends lost 1 base and 2 bases, in that order; junction bases with no gene match: 2. The CDR3 loop spans 16 amino acids. As DNA, the CDR3 is TGTGCCAGCAGCTTAGTAGCGGGGGGTACCTACAATGAGCAGTTCTTC. Protein product: CASSLVAGGTYNEQFF.

Only a few counts were recorded for this clonotype. The CDR3 DNA reads TGTGCCATCAGTGACCCCACCCGACAGGGGGCTATTGGGGAGACCCAGTACTTC. It is translated as CAISDPTRQGAIGETQYF. The chain employs TRBV10-3 and TRBJ2-5; 10 bases map to TRBD1. Looked up from germline, CDR1 is ENHRY and CDR2 is SYGVKD. With V trimmed by 3 bases and J by 5 bases, 15 bases remained unmatched. The CDR3 runs to 18 residues.

This clonotype was seen at least ten times. The chain uses TRBV28 and TRBJ1-1, with D uncertain. The CDR3 has 12 residues. Germline CDR1 is MDHEN and CDR2 is SYDVKM. Trimming removed 6 bases at V and 1 base at J, with 6 bases between. The CDR3: CASRAANTEAFF. The DNA for the CDR3 is TGTGCCAGCAGGGCAGCGAACACTGAAGCTTTCTTT.

This clonotype was seen more than once but under ten times. This chain uses TRBV19 with TRBJ2-2, with 10 positions matching TRBD1. The germline V gene encodes CDR1 LNHDA and CDR2 SQIVND (reference sequence). With V trimmed by 4 bases and J by 6 bases, 5 bases remained unmatched. This CDR3 is 15 amino acids long. CDR3 DNA sequence: TGTGCCAGTAGTACCTCCGACAGGGGGCCCGGGGAGCTGTTTTTT. It encodes CASSTSDRGPGELFF.

This clonotype was seen only a few times. J is TRBJ2-7 and V is TRBV2; 7 positions agree with TRBD1. Germline trimming cut 4 bases from V and 0 bases from J; bases unmatched to any gene: 0. Germline loops: CDR1 SNHLY, CDR2 FYNNEI. This CDR3 region has 13 residues. The CDR3 sequence is CASSGDSSYEQYV. The CDR3 DNA reads TGTGCCAGCAGTGGGGACAGCTCCTACGAGCAGTACGTC.

V usage is TRBV12-3 or TRBV12-4 and J usage is TRBJ2-2; TRBD2 matches at 7 bases. V lost 5 bases, J lost 4 bases, and 4 bases stayed unmatched. The CDR3 is 14 amino acids. The CDR3 coding sequence is TGTGCCAGCAGTCCACTAGCGACCACCGGGGAGCTGTTTTTT. Residues: CASSPLATTGELFF.

This chain's CDR3 is CASSVAGPTYTDTQYF. DNA for the CDR3: TGTGCCAGCAGCGTAGCCGGCCCTACATACACAGATACGCAGTATTTT. The chain links TRBV9 to TRBJ2-3; unclear D gene. V dropped 0 bases and J dropped 2 bases, with 13 bases sitting between them. This CDR3 has 16 amino acids. CDR1 SGDLS and CDR2 YYNGEE come from the germline V gene.

This clonotype was counted a few times. This chain uses TRBV5-1 with TRBJ1-4, with TRBD1 matching 7 bases. CDR1 is SGHRS and CDR2 is YFSETQ in the germline V gene. The junction had 13 bases not matched to a gene; V was cut back by 4 bases and J by 7 bases. The CDR3 is 16 amino acids. CDR3 region: CASSDRSGTDTEKLFF. Here the CDR3 DNA reads TGCGCCAGCAGCGATCGCTCCGGGACAGATACTGAAAAACTGTTTTTT. Variable domain in full (rest from reference TRBV5-1 and TRBJ1-4): KAGVTQTPRYLIKTRGQQVTLSCSPISGHRSVSWYQQTPGQGLQFLFEYFSETQRNKGNFPGRFSGRQFSNSRSEMNVSTLELGDSALYLCASSDRSGTDTEKLFFGSGTQLSVL.

The rearrangement uses TRBV20-1 and TRBJ1-2, with D possibly being TRBD1 (6 bases). CDR1 and CDR2 (germline): DFQATT, SNEGSKA (reference sequence). This CDR3 has 16 residues. The V and J ends lost 3 bases and 5 bases respectively, with 22 bases between them. The CDR3 is CSARYRGATVSYGYTF. The CDR3 nucleotides read TGCAGTGCTAGGTACCGGGGGGCGACGGTGTCTTATGGCTACACCTTC.

The chain couples TRBV27 to TRBJ1-5; no definite D call. There are 15 residues in the CDR3. Trimming shortened V by 1 base and J by 3 bases, and 10 bases separated the two germline ends. Germline assignment: CDR1 MNHEY and CDR2 SMNVEV (reference sequence). CDR3: CASSLLAGSNQPQHF. CDR3 nucleotide sequence: TGTGCCAGCAGTTTATTGGCAGGATCCAATCAGCCCCAGCATTTT.

Many counts were recorded for this clonotype. The chain recombines TRBV27 with TRBJ2-1; TRBD1 is a possible D gene (5 bases). The ends were cut back, 5 bases at V and 2 bases at J, with 10 bases in the middle. Looked up from germline, CDR1 is MNHEY and CDR2 is SMNVEV (reference sequence). The CDR3 length is 14 residues. For the CDR3, the DNA is TGTGCCAGCAGTCAGGGCCATACCTACAATGAGCAGTTCTTC. Protein sequence: CASSQGHTYNEQFF.

The chain is built from TRBV7-9 and TRBJ1-4; 12 nucleotides line up with TRBD1. This CDR3 region has 15 residues. Germline V CDR1 and CDR2: SEHNR, FQNEAQ (reference sequence). The trim removed 5 bases at V and 7 bases at J, leaving 5 bases unmatched. CDR3: CASSLRDRGLEKLFF. CDR3 bases: TGTGCCAGCAGCCTCCGGGACAGGGGGCTTGAAAAACTGTTTTTT.

This clonotype has more than one count but fewer than ten. The chain links TRBV10-3 to TRBJ1-2; D unresolved. The V and J ends lost 10 bases and 0 bases respectively, with 12 bases between them. The germline gives CDR1 ENHRY, CDR2 SYGVKD. The CDR3 extends over 13 amino acids. The CDR3 DNA sequence: TGTGCCAGCTCCCCCGAGGCTAACTATGGCTACACCTTC. It specifies CASSPEANYGYTF.